These 9 T cell receptor beta chains originate from one sample sequenced in a study of blood T cell repertoires in COVID-19. Data came from immunoSEQ multiplex PCR; TCRdb stores just in-frame clones and leaves some out. The table has about 76,000 clones, approximately 84% seen once. Material: peripheral blood. Every receptor here comes from a man in his fifties or sixties with COVID-19, enrolled during active disease.

The chain combines TRBV15 with TRBJ2-3; 7 positions agree with TRBD2. V shed 1 base, J shed 4 bases, and the junction held 11 bases outside the gene matches. The CDR3 is 17 amino acids. The germline V gene encodes CDR1 LNHNV and CDR2 YYDKDF (reference sequence). The CDR3 reads CATSRVERGSIPDTQYF. DNA of the CDR3: TGTGCCACCAGCAGAGTTGAGCGGGGAAGCATCCCAGATACGCAGTATTTT.

The gene calls are TRBV5-1 and TRBJ2-2; D may be TRBD1 (6 bases). Trimming shortened V by 6 bases and J by 1 base, and 10 bases separated the two germline ends. In germline, CDR1 is SGHRS, CDR2 YFSETQ. CDR3 length: 14 residues. This CDR3 reads CASTPGQNTGELFF. The CDR3, as DNA: TGCGCCAGCACCCCGGGACAGAACACCGGGGAGCTGTTTTTT.

This chain joins TRBV7-9 and TRBJ2-1, with D possibly TRBD1 on 5 matching bases. V lost 2 bases and J lost 4, with 15 bases in between. The germline V gene has CDR1 SEHNR and CDR2 FQNEAQ (reference sequence). CDR3 length: 16 residues. This chain's CDR3 is CASSLLRQGNYNEQFF. DNA of the CDR3: TGTGCCAGCAGCTTACTTCGTCAGGGTAATTACAATGAGCAGTTCTTC.

This chain connects TRBV4-2 to TRBJ2-5; 10 positions agree with TRBD2. V lost 0 bases, J lost 3 bases, and 10 bases stayed unmatched. Germline assignment: CDR1 LGHNA and CDR2 YNFKEQ. CDR3 size: 18 residues. This CDR3 is CASSQDGLAGVGKETQYF. The CDR3, as DNA: TGTGCCAGCAGCCAAGATGGGCTAGCGGGGGTAGGTAAAGAGACCCAGTACTTC.

This chain links TRBV11-2 with TRBJ1-5; 10 nucleotides align to TRBD1. The CDR3 sequence is 14 residues long. The V gene end was trimmed by 5 bases and the J gene end by 5 bases; junction bases not matched to a gene: 3. Germline V gives CDR1 SGHAT, CDR2 FQNNGV. The CDR3 protein is CASSQTGGYQPQHF. CDR3 DNA sequence: TGTGCCAGCAGCCAGACAGGGGGCTATCAGCCCCAGCATTTT.

CDR3 coding DNA: TGTGCCAGCAGTTACCCGGCAGTGGGCGGGGCCCAGTATTTT. Its protein is CASSYPAVGGAQYF. This chain links TRBV28 with TRBJ2-3, with D tentatively TRBD2 (6 bases). In germline, CDR1 is MDHEN, CDR2 SYDVKM. The CDR3 spans 14 residues. With 4 bases removed from V and 12 bases from J, the gap between germline ends came to 20 bases. The whole variable domain, filled in from reference TRBV28 and TRBJ2-3, reads DVKVTQSSRYLVKRTGEKVFLECVQDMDHENMFWYRQDPGLGLRLIYFSYDVKMKEKGDIPEGYSVSREKKERFSLILESASTNQTSMYLCASSYPAVGGAQYFGPGTRLTVL.

The chain couples TRBV5-1 to TRBJ2-1; D is undetermined. Germline-derived CDR1 and CDR2 are SGHRS and YFSETQ. V was trimmed by 0 bases and J by 6 bases, leaving 13 bases between them. This CDR3 has 15 residues. CDR3 amino acids: CASSLDSLPRNEQFF. The CDR3 coding sequence is TGCGCCAGCAGCTTGGACTCATTGCCTCGCAATGAGCAGTTCTTC.

The chain employs TRBV11-2 and TRBJ2-7; D is unclear. Germline assignment: CDR1 SGHAT and CDR2 FQNNGV. V was shortened by 5 bases and J by 2 bases, with 16 bases between the two germline ends. The CDR3 is made up of 15 amino acids. The CDR3 DNA follows: TGTGCCAGCAGCGCTCGTTCCCCAGTAACCTACGAGCAGTACTTC. Translation: CASSARSPVTYEQYF.

The J gene is TRBJ1-6, the V gene TRBV6-5; weak D call: TRBD1 (5 bases). From germline, CDR1 is MNHEY and CDR2 SVGAGI. The CDR3 has 12 residues. Trimming stripped 4 bases from V and 10 bases from J, with 8 bases between. The CDR3 loop is CASSSGSSPLHF. The CDR3 DNA sequence: TGTGCCAGCAGTTCAGGGTCCTCACCCCTCCACTTT.